This TCR beta chain was recovered during a study of cytomegalovirus exposure and HLA in healthy donors. Study conclusions and caveats: The study listed roughly 160 cytomegalovirus-associated TCR beta chains. Most TCRs appeared rarely, but some public TCRs recurred in many donors.

The CDR3 is 16 residues long. Germline CDR1 and CDR2: MDHEN and SYDVKM. The V gene end was trimmed by 3 bases and the J gene end by 5 bases; junction bases not matched to a gene: 10. TCRdb keeps only in-frame clones here, not all; method: immunoSEQ multiplex PCR. Here the sample spans about 160,000 clones, around 85% being singletons. In regard to this clone: The antigen is unknown.

The receptor was derived from a woman aged 30 to 39 in good health and CMV-seronegative. V usage is TRBV28 and J usage is TRBJ1-2, with 9 bases lining up with TRBD1. Sequences were obtained from PBMCs. The CDR3, as DNA: TGTGCCAGCAGTTTCACAGGGGGCGTAGTTTTTTATGGCTACACCTTC. Translating it yields CASSFTGGVVFYGYTF.